This T cell receptor (beta chain) was identified in a study of cytomegalovirus exposure and HLA in healthy donors. Germline CDR1 is SEHNR and CDR2 is FQNEAQ (reference sequence). The CDR3 covers 12 residues. V lost 4 bases, J lost 5 bases, and 9 bases lay in between. Method: immunoSEQ multiplex PCR; TCRdb's copy keeps in-frame clones and lacks some. The sample holds 100,000 to 150,000 clones, around 94% seen once. A remark on this clone: Its antigen is undetermined.

Study outcomes and limitations: A later analysis found first-cohort TCR clusters tended to co-occur in the 90 to 150 validation repertoires. It was reported that the classifier diagnosed cytomegalovirus status with high specificity and sensitivity in both the original and validation cohorts.

The validation cohort, a group of more than 95 subjects, included the donors and was separate from the roughly 670-subject first cohort. This receptor was taken from a woman younger than 35 in good health and CMV-seronegative. V usage is TRBV7-9 and J usage is TRBJ2-7; possible D gene TRBD1, 5 bases. Specimen: PBMCs. CDR3 protein: CASSSTGDEQYF. The CDR3 bases are TGTGCCAGCAGCTCCACAGGCGACGAGCAGTACTTC.